Each of the 5 T cell receptor beta chains below was sequenced from the same sample in a study of vaccination effects on CD4 cells after COVID-19 (dated by TCRdb to between 2022 and 2023). Library preparation was by the immunoSEQ multiplex PCR assay. The clones in this table, taken by TCRdb from immuneACCESS, are in-frame only. Not every clone is retained; where verified, under half of the shortfall comes from an unresolved V gene, and the cause of the rest is unknown. Here the sample has about 52,000 clones; more than 70% occur a single time. The top ten hold roughly 5.6% of the sample. In the ViraFEST assay, PBMC were stimulated with viral peptide pools, and antigen-specific CD4+ T cell clonotypes were then identified by expansion using TCR sequencing. After about 10 days of culture, CD4+ T cells were isolated with the EasySep CD4+ T cell isolation kit. Healthy vaccine recipients had no prior SARS-CoV-2 infection, confirmed by negative nucleocapsid antibodies before and after vaccination.

No antigens are known for them. The sequencing used CD4+ T cells from PBMCs cultured with HCoV-OC43 spike peptides, collected before COVID-19 vaccination. In the paper's terms, the cell subset or site label means: HCoV-OC43 spike overlapping peptide pool stimulation. These receptor sequences come from a human donor who received a COVID-19 vaccine.

This chain links TRBV10-3 with TRBJ1-1, with D possibly TRBD1 on 5 matching bases. CDR1 is ENHRY, CDR2 SYGVKD, per germline. Trimming shortened V by 6 bases and J by 1 base, and 12 bases separated the two germline ends. The length of the CDR3 is 14 residues. The CDR3 loop is CAIRDSGPNTEAFF. CDR3 bases: TGTGCCATCAGAGACTCAGGGCCGAACACTGAAGCTTTCTTT.

The chain uses TRBV7-2 and TRBJ2-1, with 10 nucleotides matching TRBD2. Germline V gene sequence: CDR1 SGHTA, CDR2 FQGNSA. The CDR3 runs 17 residues. The trim removed 0 bases at V and 3 bases at J, leaving 5 bases unmatched. The CDR3 bases are TGTGCCAGCAGCTTAGCGCGTACTAGCGGGAACTACAATGAGCAGTTCTTC. Translating it yields CASSLARTSGNYNEQFF.

The chain has TRBV28 and TRBJ1-4; 9 bases are shared with TRBD1. The V gene end was trimmed by 4 bases and the J gene end by 8 bases; junction bases not matched to a gene: 8. The germline V gene encodes CDR1 MDHEN and CDR2 SYDVKM. This CDR3 comprises 15 residues. CDR3 residues: CASSSSGTGREKLFF. The CDR3 bases are TGTGCCAGCAGTTCCTCCGGGACAGGGAGGGAAAAACTGTTTTTT.

V is TRBV5-4 and J is TRBJ1-5; D is possibly TRBD1 (5 bases). From germline, CDR1 is SGHNT and CDR2 YYREEE (reference sequence). The CDR3 is 14 amino acids. V lost 2 bases and J lost 6, with 12 bases in between. CDR3 in amino acids: CASSFGGGGQPQHF. CDR3 coding DNA: TGTGCCAGCAGCTTCGGGGGAGGAGGTCAGCCCCAGCATTTT.

Regarding this clone: At one end, the junction sequence differs from germline, possibly due to a read error. The rearrangement uses TRBV10-1 and TRBJ2-2; D remains unclear. Per the germline V gene, CDR1 is WNHNN and CDR2 is SYGVQD (reference sequence). CDR3 length: 14 amino acids. The CDR3 loop reads CASGDGPGTGELFF. The CDR3 nucleotides read TGCGCCAGCGGTGACGGACCGGGCACCGGGGAGCTGTTTTTT.